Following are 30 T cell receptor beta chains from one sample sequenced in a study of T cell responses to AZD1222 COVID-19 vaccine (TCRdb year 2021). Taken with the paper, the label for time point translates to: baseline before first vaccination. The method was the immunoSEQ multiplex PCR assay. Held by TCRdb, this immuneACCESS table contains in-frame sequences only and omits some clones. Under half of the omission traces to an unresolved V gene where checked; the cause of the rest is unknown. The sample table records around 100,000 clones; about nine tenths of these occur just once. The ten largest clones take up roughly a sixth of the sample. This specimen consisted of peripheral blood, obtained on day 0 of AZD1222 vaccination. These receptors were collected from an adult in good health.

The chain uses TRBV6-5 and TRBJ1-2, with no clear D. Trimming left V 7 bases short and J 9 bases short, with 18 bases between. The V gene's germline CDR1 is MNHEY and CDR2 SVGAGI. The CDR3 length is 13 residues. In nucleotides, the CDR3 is TGTGCCAGCACCCCCCCATCAGTAGCGAGCTACACCTTC. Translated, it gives CASTPPSVASYTF.

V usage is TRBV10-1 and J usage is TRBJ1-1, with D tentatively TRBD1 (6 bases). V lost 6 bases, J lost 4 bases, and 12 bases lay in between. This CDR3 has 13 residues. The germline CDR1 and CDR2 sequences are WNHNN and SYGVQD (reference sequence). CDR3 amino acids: CASRQGLSTEAFF. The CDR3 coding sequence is TGCGCCAGCAGACAGGGTTTGAGCACTGAAGCTTTCTTT.

The CDR3 coding sequence is TGTGCCAGCGCCCCAGGGGGACGAAACACCATATATTTT. This sequence encodes CASAPGGRNTIYF. The V gene is TRBV27, the J gene TRBJ1-3; 7 nucleotides match TRBD1. The CDR3 has 13 residues. The V gene's germline CDR1 is MNHEY and CDR2 SMNVEV (reference sequence). V lost 8 bases and J lost 5; bases outside the gene matches: 6.

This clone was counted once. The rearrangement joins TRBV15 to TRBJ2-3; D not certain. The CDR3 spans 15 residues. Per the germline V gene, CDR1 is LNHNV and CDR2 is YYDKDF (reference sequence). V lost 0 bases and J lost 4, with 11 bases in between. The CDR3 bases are TGTGCCACCAGCAGAGATCCGGCAGTAGCAGATACGCAGTATTTT. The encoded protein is CATSRDPAVADTQYF.

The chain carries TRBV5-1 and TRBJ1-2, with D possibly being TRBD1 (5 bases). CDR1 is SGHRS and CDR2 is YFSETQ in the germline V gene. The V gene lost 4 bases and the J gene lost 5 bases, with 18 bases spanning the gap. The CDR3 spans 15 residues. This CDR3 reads CASSPRGPIGYGYTF. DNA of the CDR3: TGCGCCAGCAGCCCACGGGGCCCGATTGGGTATGGCTACACCTTC.

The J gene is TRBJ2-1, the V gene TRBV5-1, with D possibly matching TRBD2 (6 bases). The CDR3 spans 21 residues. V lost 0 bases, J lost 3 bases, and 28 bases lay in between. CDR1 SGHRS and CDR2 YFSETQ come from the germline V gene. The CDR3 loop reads CASSLVASIAPVPGVYNEQFF. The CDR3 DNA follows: TGCGCCAGCAGCTTGGTGGCTAGTATCGCCCCGGTGCCGGGGGTCTACAATGAGCAGTTCTTC.

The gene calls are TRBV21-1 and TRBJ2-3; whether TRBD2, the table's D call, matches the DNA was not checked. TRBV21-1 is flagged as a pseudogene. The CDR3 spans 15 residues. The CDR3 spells CASSKEGGSTDTQYF. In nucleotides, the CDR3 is TGTGCCAGCAGCAAAGAGGGCGGGAGCACAGATACGCAGTATTTT.

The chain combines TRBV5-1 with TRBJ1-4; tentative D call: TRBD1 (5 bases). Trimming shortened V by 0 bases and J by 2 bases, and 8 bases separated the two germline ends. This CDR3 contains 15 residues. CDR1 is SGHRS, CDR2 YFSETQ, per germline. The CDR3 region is CASSLDGTTNEKLFF. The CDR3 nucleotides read TGCGCCAGCAGCTTGGACGGGACCACTAATGAAAAACTGTTTTTT.

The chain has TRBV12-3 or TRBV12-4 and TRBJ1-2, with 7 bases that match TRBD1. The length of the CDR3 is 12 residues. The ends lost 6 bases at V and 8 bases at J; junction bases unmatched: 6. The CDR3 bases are TGTGCCAGCAGGTCGACAGGGTTCGGCTACACCTTC. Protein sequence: CASRSTGFGYTF.

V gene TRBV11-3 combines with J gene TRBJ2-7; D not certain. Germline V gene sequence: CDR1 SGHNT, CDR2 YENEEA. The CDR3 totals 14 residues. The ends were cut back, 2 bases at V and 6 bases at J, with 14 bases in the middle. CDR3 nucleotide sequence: TGTGCCAGCAGCTTATCCCAGGAGCTGGGCGAGCAGTACTTC. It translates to CASSLSQELGEQYF.

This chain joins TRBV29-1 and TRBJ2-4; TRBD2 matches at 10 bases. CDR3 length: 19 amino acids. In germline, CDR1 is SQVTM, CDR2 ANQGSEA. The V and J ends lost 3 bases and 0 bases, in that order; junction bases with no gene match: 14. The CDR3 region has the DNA TGCAGCGTTGAGGCCAGCGGGGGGGCCTTATCCCCAGCCAAAAACATTCAGTACTTC. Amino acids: CSVEASGGALSPAKNIQYF.

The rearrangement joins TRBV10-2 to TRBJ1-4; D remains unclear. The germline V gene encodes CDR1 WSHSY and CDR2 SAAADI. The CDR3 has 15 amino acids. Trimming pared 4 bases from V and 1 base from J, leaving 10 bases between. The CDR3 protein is CASSAPGQTNEKLFF. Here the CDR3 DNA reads TGCGCCAGCAGTGCCCCTGGGCAAACTAATGAAAAACTGTTTTTT.

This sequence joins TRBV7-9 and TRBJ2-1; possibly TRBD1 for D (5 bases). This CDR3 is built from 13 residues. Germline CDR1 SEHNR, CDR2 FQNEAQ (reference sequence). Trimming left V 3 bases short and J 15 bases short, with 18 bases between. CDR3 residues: CASSLGPRGSPFF. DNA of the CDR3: TGTGCCAGCAGCTTGGGGCCTAGGGGTTCGCCGTTCTTC.

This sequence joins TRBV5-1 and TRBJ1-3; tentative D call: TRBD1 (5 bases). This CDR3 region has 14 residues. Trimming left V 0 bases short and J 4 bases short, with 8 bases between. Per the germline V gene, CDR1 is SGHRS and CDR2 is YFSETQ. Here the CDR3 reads CASSLDRLGNTIYF. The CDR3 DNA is TGCGCCAGCAGCTTGGACAGGCTCGGAAACACCATATATTTT.

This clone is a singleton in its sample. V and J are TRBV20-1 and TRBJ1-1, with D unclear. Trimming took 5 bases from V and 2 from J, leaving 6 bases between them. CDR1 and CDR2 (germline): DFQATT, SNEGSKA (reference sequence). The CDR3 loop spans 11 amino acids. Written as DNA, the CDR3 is TGCAGTGCTCGTATAAACACTGAAGCTTTCTTT. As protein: CSARINTEAFF.

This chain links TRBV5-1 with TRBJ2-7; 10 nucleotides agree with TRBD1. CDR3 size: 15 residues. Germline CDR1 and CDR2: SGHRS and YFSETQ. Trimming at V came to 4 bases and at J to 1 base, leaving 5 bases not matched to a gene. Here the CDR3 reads CASSGGTGVSYEQYF. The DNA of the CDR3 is TGCGCCAGCAGCGGAGGGACAGGGGTTTCCTACGAGCAGTACTTC.

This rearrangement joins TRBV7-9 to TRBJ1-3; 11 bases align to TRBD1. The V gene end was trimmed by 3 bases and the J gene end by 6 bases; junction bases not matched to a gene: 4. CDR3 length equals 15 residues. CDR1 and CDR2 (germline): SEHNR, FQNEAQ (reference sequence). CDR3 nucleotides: TGTGCCAGCAGCTTCGGACAGGGGGCTCCAAACACCATATATTTT. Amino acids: CASSFGQGAPNTIYF.

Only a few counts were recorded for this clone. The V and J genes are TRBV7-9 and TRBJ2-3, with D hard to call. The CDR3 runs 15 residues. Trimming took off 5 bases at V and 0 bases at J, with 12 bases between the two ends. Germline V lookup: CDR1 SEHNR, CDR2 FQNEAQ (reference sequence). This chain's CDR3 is CASSIRSSSTDTQYF. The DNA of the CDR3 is TGTGCCAGCAGCATTCGGTCGTCTAGCACAGATACGCAGTATTTT.

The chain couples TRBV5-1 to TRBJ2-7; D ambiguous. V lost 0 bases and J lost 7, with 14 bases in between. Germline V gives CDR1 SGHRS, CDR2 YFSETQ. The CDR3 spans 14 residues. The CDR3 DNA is TGCGCCAGCAGCTTGGCCGAACGGTTTGGAGAGCAGTACTTC. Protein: CASSLAERFGEQYF.

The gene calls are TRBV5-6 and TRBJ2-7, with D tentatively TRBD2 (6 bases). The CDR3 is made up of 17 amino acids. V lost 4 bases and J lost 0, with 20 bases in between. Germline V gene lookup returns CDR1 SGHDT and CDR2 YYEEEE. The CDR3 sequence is CASSGGSPGPRSYEQYF. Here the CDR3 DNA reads TGTGCCAGCAGCGGGGGGTCACCCGGACCCCGCTCCTACGAGCAGTACTTC.

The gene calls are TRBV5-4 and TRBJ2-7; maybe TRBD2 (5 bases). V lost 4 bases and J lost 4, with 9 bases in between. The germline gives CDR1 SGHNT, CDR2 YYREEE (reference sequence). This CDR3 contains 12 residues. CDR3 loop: CASSVGVYEQYF. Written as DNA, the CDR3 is TGTGCCAGCAGCGTGGGAGTTTACGAGCAGTACTTC.

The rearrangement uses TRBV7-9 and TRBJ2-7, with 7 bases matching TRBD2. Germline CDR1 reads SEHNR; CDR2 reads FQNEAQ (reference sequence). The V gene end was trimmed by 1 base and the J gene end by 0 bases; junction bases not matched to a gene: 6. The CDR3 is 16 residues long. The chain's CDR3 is CASSLEVWGGSYEQYF. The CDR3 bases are TGTGCCAGCAGCTTAGAAGTGTGGGGGGGCTCCTACGAGCAGTACTTC.

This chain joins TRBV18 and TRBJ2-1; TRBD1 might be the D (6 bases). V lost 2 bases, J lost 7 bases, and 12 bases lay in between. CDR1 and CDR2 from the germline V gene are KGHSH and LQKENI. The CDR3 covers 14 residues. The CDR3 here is CASSPGGLGNEQFF. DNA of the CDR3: TGTGCCAGCTCACCAGGGGGCCTCGGAAATGAGCAGTTCTTC.

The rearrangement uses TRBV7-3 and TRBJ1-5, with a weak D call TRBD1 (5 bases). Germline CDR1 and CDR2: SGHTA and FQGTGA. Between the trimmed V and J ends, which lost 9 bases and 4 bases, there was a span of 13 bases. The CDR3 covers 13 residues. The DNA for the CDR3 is TGTGCCAGTAGCGAAACAGGAAATCAGCCCCAGCATTTT. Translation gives CASSETGNQPQHF.

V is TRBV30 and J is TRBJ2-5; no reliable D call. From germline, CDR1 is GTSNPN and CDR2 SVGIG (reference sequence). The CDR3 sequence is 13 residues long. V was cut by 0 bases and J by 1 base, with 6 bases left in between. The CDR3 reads CAWSVRLQETQYF. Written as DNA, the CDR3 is TGTGCCTGGAGTGTACGACTCCAAGAGACCCAGTACTTC.

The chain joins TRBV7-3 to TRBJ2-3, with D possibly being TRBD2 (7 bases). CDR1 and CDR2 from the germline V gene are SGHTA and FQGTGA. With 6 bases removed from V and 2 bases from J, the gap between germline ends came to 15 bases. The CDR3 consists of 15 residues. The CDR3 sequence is CASRRSGGATDTQYF. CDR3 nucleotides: TGTGCCAGCAGGAGGAGTGGGGGGGCCACAGATACGCAGTATTTT.

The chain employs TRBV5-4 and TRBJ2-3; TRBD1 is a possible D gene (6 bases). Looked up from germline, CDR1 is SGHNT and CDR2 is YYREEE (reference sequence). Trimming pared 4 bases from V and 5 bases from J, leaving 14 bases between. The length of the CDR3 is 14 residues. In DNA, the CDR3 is TGTGCCAGCAGCCGCAGGGGAGATGGAGATACGCAGTATTTT. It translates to CASSRRGDGDTQYF.

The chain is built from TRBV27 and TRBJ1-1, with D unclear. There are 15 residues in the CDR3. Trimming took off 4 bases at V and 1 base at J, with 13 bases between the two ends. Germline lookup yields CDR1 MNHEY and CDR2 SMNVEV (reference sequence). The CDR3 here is CASSSPAPPNTEAFF. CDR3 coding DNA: TGTGCCAGCAGTTCACCCGCCCCGCCGAACACTGAAGCTTTCTTT.

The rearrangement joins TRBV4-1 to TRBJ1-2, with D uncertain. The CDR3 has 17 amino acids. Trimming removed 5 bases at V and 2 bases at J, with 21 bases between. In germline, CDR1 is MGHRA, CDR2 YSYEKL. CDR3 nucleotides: TGCGCCAGCAGCGCTCAGAGGAGGGAGACTCGGAACTATGGCTACACCTTC. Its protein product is CASSAQRRETRNYGYTF.

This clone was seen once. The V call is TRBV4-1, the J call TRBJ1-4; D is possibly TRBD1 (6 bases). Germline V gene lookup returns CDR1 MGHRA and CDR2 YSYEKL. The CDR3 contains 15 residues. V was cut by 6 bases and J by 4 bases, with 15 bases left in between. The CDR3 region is CASRPEGGNNEKLFF. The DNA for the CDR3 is TGCGCCAGCAGACCCGAGGGGGGGAATAATGAAAAACTGTTTTTT.